This is a list of T cell receptor beta chains from one sample in a study of naive and memory T cell subsets. TCRdb itself ran the UMI-ligation and nested PCR reads through MiXCR, one entry per CDR3 protein. Here the sample spans about 90,000 distinct CDR3 sequences, 11% being singletons. The sequenced material came from naive CD4+ T cells from blood. All receptors derive from a human donor in good health. Each CDR3 is given with its conserved first and last residue. Fields, in order: D gene, J gene, clone size, V gene, CDR3 DNA, CDR3 protein. A D gene is named only where the DNA matches it firmly. Size is stated for part of the rows, as once, few or many counts, or as a class when the clone is expanded.

d_gene: -
j_gene: TRBJ2-3
abundance: few
v_gene: TRBV7-2
CDR3nt: TGTGCCAGCAGCCACCAGATCAGCCGATATACGCAGTATTTT
CDR3aa: CASSHQISRYTQYF

d_gene: -
j_gene: TRBJ2-3
abundance: -
v_gene: TRBV7-9
CDR3nt: TGTGCCAGCAGCTCGGGGATGAGATTCACAGATACGCAGTATTTT
CDR3aa: CASSSGMRFTDTQYF

d_gene: -
j_gene: TRBJ1-3
abundance: -
v_gene: TRBV6-5
CDR3nt: TGTGCCAGCAGCCCTTCATCCAGGGGAGGAAACACCATATATTTT
CDR3aa: CASSPSSRGGNTIYF

d_gene: -
j_gene: TRBJ2-7
abundance: few
v_gene: TRBV30
CDR3nt: TGTGCCTGGAGTGTACAGCTGGGGGGCTCCTACGAGCAGTACTTC
CDR3aa: CAWSVQLGGSYEQYF

d_gene: -
j_gene: TRBJ1-2
abundance: few
v_gene: TRBV9
CDR3nt: TGTGCCAGCAGGAGGGGGAACTATGGCTACACCTTC
CDR3aa: CASRRGNYGYTF

d_gene: -
j_gene: TRBJ2-5
abundance: many
v_gene: TRBV4-2
CDR3nt: TGTGCCAGCAGCCCAGGTGGGGACGGGGAGACCCAGTACTTC
CDR3aa: CASSPGGDGETQYF

d_gene: TRBD1
j_gene: TRBJ2-7
abundance: many
v_gene: TRBV20-1
CDR3nt: TGCAGTGCCCAATGGGACAGGGTCTACGAGCAGTACTTC
CDR3aa: CSAQWDRVYEQYF

d_gene: TRBD2
j_gene: TRBJ2-7
abundance: -
v_gene: TRBV5-1
CDR3nt: TGCGCCAGCAGCTCCGTCCGGGACTACTCCTACGAGCAGTACTTC
CDR3aa: CASSSVRDYSYEQYF

d_gene: -
j_gene: TRBJ2-3
abundance: few
v_gene: TRBV20-1
CDR3nt: TGCAGTGCTAGAGCCTGGGACCCCACAGATACGCAGTATTTT
CDR3aa: CSARAWDPTDTQYF

d_gene: TRBD1
j_gene: TRBJ2-2
abundance: -
v_gene: TRBV2
CDR3nt: TGTGCCAGCAGGGGACAGGGTAGAGCGAACACCGGGGAGCTGTTTTTT
CDR3aa: CASRGQGRANTGELFF

d_gene: TRBD1
j_gene: TRBJ1-5
abundance: few
v_gene: TRBV19
CDR3nt: TGTGCCAGTAGTACCCCCCGGGACAGATATAGCAATCAGCCCCAGCATTTT
CDR3aa: CASSTPRDRYSNQPQHF

d_gene: TRBD1
j_gene: TRBJ2-7
abundance: -
v_gene: TRBV2
CDR3nt: TGTGCCAGCACCCGGACAGGGGGCTATTACGAGCAGTACTTC
CDR3aa: CASTRTGGYYEQYF

d_gene: -
j_gene: TRBJ2-5
abundance: -
v_gene: TRBV18
CDR3nt: TGTGCCAGCTCAACCCGAGGGACATTGCAAGAGACCCAGTACTTC
CDR3aa: CASSTRGTLQETQYF

d_gene: TRBD2
j_gene: TRBJ2-1
abundance: many
v_gene: TRBV11-2
CDR3nt: TGTGCCAGCAGCTTACTCGGACTAGCGGGAGGAGGGCAGTTCTTC
CDR3aa: CASSLLGLAGGGQFF

d_gene: TRBD2
j_gene: TRBJ2-2
abundance: many
v_gene: TRBV7-2
CDR3nt: TGTGCCAGCAGCGTCGGACTAGTTAGTGTTTCCAGGGAGCTGTTTTTT
CDR3aa: CASSVGLVSVSRELFF

d_gene: TRBD1
j_gene: TRBJ2-1
abundance: many
v_gene: TRBV28
CDR3nt: TGTGCCAGCAGTTTACCCAGGCAGGGGGCGCGCAATGAGCAGTTCTTC
CDR3aa: CASSLPRQGARNEQFF

d_gene: TRBD2
j_gene: TRBJ2-2
abundance: many
v_gene: TRBV7-2
CDR3nt: TGTGCCAGCACCGGACTGGGACTAGTAAACACCGGGGAGCTGTTTTTT
CDR3aa: CASTGLGLVNTGELFF

d_gene: -
j_gene: TRBJ1-2
abundance: many
v_gene: TRBV29-1
CDR3nt: TGCAGCGTTGAAGATCTGCAGAACTATGGCTACACCTTC
CDR3aa: CSVEDLQNYGYTF

d_gene: -
j_gene: TRBJ1-4
abundance: -
v_gene: TRBV21-1
CDR3nt: TGTGCCAGCGACTCGGGGACGCGGTGGCAGTTTACTAATGAAAAACTGTTTTTT
CDR3aa: CASDSGTRWQFTNEKLFF

d_gene: -
j_gene: TRBJ1-1
abundance: -
v_gene: TRBV29-1
CDR3nt: TGCAGCGTTGTGCCCAGGACAGAGACGCAGAACACTGAAGCTTTCTTT
CDR3aa: CSVVPRTETQNTEAFF

d_gene: TRBD1
j_gene: TRBJ1-5
abundance: -
v_gene: TRBV7-2
CDR3nt: TGTGCCAGCAGCTTAAGGGGACAGGGAAGCAATCAGCCCCAGCATTTT
CDR3aa: CASSLRGQGSNQPQHF

d_gene: -
j_gene: TRBJ2-7
abundance: few
v_gene: TRBV20-1
CDR3nt: TGCAGTGCTGGCAGGGTCCCCCTCTCCTACGAGCAGTACTTC
CDR3aa: CSAGRVPLSYEQYF

d_gene: -
j_gene: TRBJ2-7
abundance: -
v_gene: TRBV7-8
CDR3nt: TGTGCCAGCAGCTTAGGGGGACCCATCTGCGAGCAGTACTTC
CDR3aa: CASSLGGPICEQYF

d_gene: -
j_gene: TRBJ1-4
abundance: -
v_gene: TRBV6-2/TRBV6-3
CDR3nt: TGTGCCAGCAACCCGGACGGAGAGAATGAAAAACTGTTTTTT
CDR3aa: CASNPDGENEKLFF

d_gene: -
j_gene: TRBJ1-5
abundance: many
v_gene: TRBV19
CDR3nt: TGTGCCAGTAGGCCTCAACTCCGGGAGGGAAGCAATCAGCCCCAGCATTTT
CDR3aa: CASRPQLREGSNQPQHF

d_gene: TRBD1
j_gene: TRBJ1-5
abundance: -
v_gene: TRBV9
CDR3nt: TGTGCCAGCAGCGCAGGGACAGGTAACAATCAGCCCCAGCATTTT
CDR3aa: CASSAGTGNNQPQHF

d_gene: -
j_gene: TRBJ1-1
abundance: few
v_gene: TRBV5-1
CDR3nt: TGCGCCAGCAGCTTGGGGGGGGACCAAGGCACTGAAGCTTTCTTT
CDR3aa: CASSLGGDQGTEAFF

d_gene: -
j_gene: TRBJ2-6
abundance: many
v_gene: TRBV12-3/TRBV12-4
CDR3nt: TGTGCCAGCAGGAAGGTCTCTGGGGCCAACGTCCTGACTTTC
CDR3aa: CASRKVSGANVLTF